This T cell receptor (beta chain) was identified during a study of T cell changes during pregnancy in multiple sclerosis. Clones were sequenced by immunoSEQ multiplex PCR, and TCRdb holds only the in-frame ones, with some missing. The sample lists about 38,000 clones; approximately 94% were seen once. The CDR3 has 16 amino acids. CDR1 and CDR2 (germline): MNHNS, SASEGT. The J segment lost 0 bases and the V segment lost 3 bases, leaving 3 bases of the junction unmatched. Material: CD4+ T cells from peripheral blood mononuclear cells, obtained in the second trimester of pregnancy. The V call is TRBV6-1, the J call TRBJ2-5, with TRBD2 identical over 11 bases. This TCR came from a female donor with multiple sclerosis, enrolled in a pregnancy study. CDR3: CASSDWTSGYQETQYF. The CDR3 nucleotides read TGTGCCAGCAGTGACTGGACTAGCGGGTACCAAGAGACCCAGTACTTC.